This T cell receptor beta chain was recovered during a study of blood T cell repertoires in COVID-19. About the study: There were acute and convalescent COVID-19 samples, and they came from the United States, Italy and Spain. Nucleic acid was either cDNA or gDNA, and it came from T cells, B-cell-depleted T cells, or PBMCs.

In the original analysis: Counts of nucleated cells, estimated from reference gene primer amplification, were obtained. Assay used: immunoSEQ multiplex PCR; TCRdb lists only in-frame clones, some missing. That table furnishes V, J and clone size, whereas the DNA furnished D and trimming. The sample lists some 390,000 clones; around 91% were seen once. Seattle's enrolled individuals joined amid active infection and were then monitored longitudinally. This clonotype originated in a woman in her 40s with COVID-19, enrolled during active disease. Sequencing input: peripheral blood.

CDR3 nucleotides: TGCGCCAGCAGCCCCAGACTAGCGGGAGGCACCGGGGAGCTGTTTTTT. It translates to CASSPRLAGGTGELFF. The rearrangement joins TRBV5-1 to TRBJ2-2; the match to TRBD2 covers 13 bases. CDR1 SGHRS and CDR2 YFSETQ come from the germline V gene. The J segment lost 4 bases and the V segment lost 4 bases, leaving 4 bases of the junction unmatched. This CDR3 spans 16 amino acids.